A single sample gave rise to the 13 T cell receptor beta chains below, sequenced in a study of blood T cell repertoires in COVID-19 (dated by TCRdb to about 2020). Library prep was done by the immunoSEQ multiplex PCR assay. In TCRdb, the immuneACCESS table is reduced to in-frame sequences with V and J assigned. These tables do not hold every clone; where another copy was compared, an unresolved V gene accounts for under half, and the others remain unexplained. In all, the sample holds about 180,000 clones, and about 83% of those were seen once. In total, the top ten clones hold about 12% of the sample. The sample comprised peripheral blood. The receptors derive from a woman between 65 and 79 years old with COVID-19, enrolled during active disease.

This chain uses TRBV18 with TRBJ2-1; TRBD2 aligns across 11 bases. Trimming took 1 base from V and 10 from J; bases not matched to a gene: 6. CDR3 length: 15 amino acids. Germline values: CDR1 KGHSH, CDR2 LQKENI. For the CDR3, the DNA is TGTGCCAGCTCACCACTAGCGGGAGGGCCGGAAGAGCAGTTCTTC. Its translation: CASSPLAGGPEEQFF.

The rearrangement links TRBV10-3 to TRBJ2-7; 8 bases match TRBD2. This CDR3 is built from 16 residues. Germline V gene sequence: CDR1 ENHRY, CDR2 SYGVKD. After removal of 11 bases from V and 6 bases from J, the junction contained 21 bases not matched to a gene. CDR3 in amino acids: CARPGGRYYQEAEQYF. CDR3 DNA sequence: TGTGCCCGCCCCGGCGGGAGGTACTACCAGGAGGCCGAGCAGTACTTC.

The chain joins TRBV20-1 to TRBJ2-1, with TRBD2 matching over 7 bases. Trimming cost V 0 bases and J 10 bases; bases outside gene matches: 0. This CDR3 has 11 residues. Looked up from germline, CDR1 is DFQATT and CDR2 is SNEGSKA (reference sequence). CDR3 protein: CSAREGLEQFF. The CDR3, as DNA: TGCAGTGCTAGAGAGGGACTAGAGCAGTTCTTC.

DNA for the CDR3: TGTGCCTGGATCGAAAGGACAGATTATGGCTACACCTTC. It codes for CAWIERTDYGYTF. J is TRBJ1-2 and V is TRBV30, with D possibly being TRBD1 (6 bases). With 4 bases removed from V and 5 bases from J, the gap between germline ends came to 14 bases. The CDR3 runs to 13 residues. Germline lookup yields CDR1 GTSNPN and CDR2 SVGIG (reference sequence).

V is TRBV11-3 and J is TRBJ1-2; 7 bases fit TRBD1. The V segment lost 5 bases and the J segment 6 bases; nucleotides outside the gene matches: 6. Per the germline V gene, CDR1 is SGHNT and CDR2 is YENEEA. This CDR3 is 13 amino acids long. This CDR3 reads CASSIGTADGYTF. The CDR3 DNA is TGTGCCAGCAGCATTGGGACAGCGGATGGCTACACCTTC. The full variable domain, rest sourced from reference TRBV11-3 and TRBJ1-2, is EAGVVQSPRYKIIEKKQPVAFWCNPISGHNTLYWYLQNLGQGPELLIRYENEEAVDDSQLPKDRFSAERLKGVDSTLKIQPAELGDSAVYLCASSIGTADGYTFGSGTRLTVV.

V and J are TRBV15 and TRBJ1-2; 9 bases are a match to TRBD1. The CDR3 has 14 residues. The germline gives CDR1 LNHNV, CDR2 YYDKDF (reference sequence). Trimming cost V 6 bases and J 1 base; bases outside gene matches: 3. CDR3 loop: CATRRTGDNYGYTF. CDR3 nucleotides: TGTGCCACCAGACGGACAGGGGATAACTATGGCTACACCTTC.

Concerning this clone: The same CDR3 can be traced to other DNA sequences in this sample. This chain uses TRBV5-1 with TRBJ2-3; D unresolved. Germline assignment: CDR1 SGHRS and CDR2 YFSETQ. This CDR3 is built from 14 residues. Deletions cut 0 bases from V and 2 bases from J, with 7 bases between. In DNA form, the CDR3 reads TGCGCCAGCAGCTTGGATAGCTCCACAGATACGCAGTATTTT. Amino acids: CASSLDSSTDTQYF.

The sample holds one count of this clone. The chain is built from TRBV2 and TRBJ1-3; 8 bases match TRBD1. This CDR3 region has 15 residues. Germline CDR1 SNHLY, CDR2 FYNNEI. The ends lost 8 bases at V and 2 bases at J; junction bases unmatched: 8. The CDR3 spells CASGRTGSTGNTIYF. The CDR3 DNA follows: TGTGCCAGCGGCAGGACAGGGTCTACTGGAAACACCATATATTTT.

The chain combines TRBV19 with TRBJ1-1, with TRBD1 matching over 9 bases. After removal of 5 bases from V and 8 bases from J, the junction contained 12 bases not matched to a gene. The germline gives CDR1 LNHDA, CDR2 SQIVND (reference sequence). This CDR3 comprises 15 residues. The chain's CDR3 is CASSVQGAAPPEAFF. CDR3 sequence (DNA): TGTGCCAGTAGTGTACAGGGGGCGGCCCCTCCGGAAGCTTTCTTT.

Only one count was recorded for this clone. This chain links TRBV5-4 with TRBJ2-7; 11 bases are a match to TRBD1. This CDR3 is 16 amino acids long. Germline V gives CDR1 SGHNT, CDR2 YYREEE (reference sequence). J was trimmed by 5 bases and V by 3 bases; bases with no gene match: 10. CDR3 amino acids: CASSSGDRGIQDEQYF. The CDR3 coding sequence is TGTGCCAGCAGCTCGGGGGACAGGGGGATTCAGGACGAGCAGTACTTC.

This chain joins TRBV9 and TRBJ1-3; no definite D call. The V end was cut by 3 bases, the J end by 3 bases, with 13 bases between. Germline loops: CDR1 SGDLS, CDR2 YYNGEE. CDR3 length equals 15 residues. This CDR3 is CASSAGLQYGNTIYF. The CDR3 coding sequence is TGTGCCAGCAGCGCTGGGCTACAGTATGGAAACACCATATATTTT.

V gene TRBV2 combines with J gene TRBJ2-1; 7 bases agree with TRBD2. The V segment lost 6 bases and the J segment 3 bases; nucleotides outside the gene matches: 8. This CDR3 has 15 amino acids. Germline V CDR1 and CDR2: SNHLY, FYNNEI. CDR3 region: CASSRLASGYNEQFF. CDR3 bases: TGTGCCAGCAGCCGTCTGGCTAGCGGCTACAATGAGCAGTTCTTC.

This chain uses TRBV2 with TRBJ1-5; TRBD1 might be the D (6 bases). CDR3 length equals 14 residues. The V end lost 1 base, the J end lost 6 bases, and 10 bases lay between the germline ends. Per germline, CDR1 SNHLY and CDR2 FYNNEI. CDR3 sequence: CASSEGGRGQPQHF. The CDR3 region has the DNA TGTGCCAGCAGTGAAGGGGGGCGAGGTCAGCCCCAGCATTTT. The full variable domain, rest sourced from reference TRBV2 and TRBJ1-5, is EPEVTQTPSHQVTQMGQEVILRCVPISNHLYFYWYRQILGQKVEFLVSFYNNEISEKSEIFDDQFSVERPDGSNFTLKIRSTKLEDSAMYFCASSEGGRGQPQHFGDGTRLSIL.